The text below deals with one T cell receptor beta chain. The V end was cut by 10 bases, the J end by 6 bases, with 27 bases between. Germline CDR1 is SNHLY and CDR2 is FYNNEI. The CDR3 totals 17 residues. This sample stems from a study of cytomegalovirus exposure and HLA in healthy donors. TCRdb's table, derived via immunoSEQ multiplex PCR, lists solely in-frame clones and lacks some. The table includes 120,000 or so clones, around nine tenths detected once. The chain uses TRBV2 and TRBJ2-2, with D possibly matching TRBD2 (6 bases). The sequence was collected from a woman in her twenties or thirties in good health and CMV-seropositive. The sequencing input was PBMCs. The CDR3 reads CAILLHPRTGVAGELFF. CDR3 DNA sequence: TGTGCCATCCTACTCCACCCTAGAACGGGAGTAGCCGGGGAGCTGTTTTTT.